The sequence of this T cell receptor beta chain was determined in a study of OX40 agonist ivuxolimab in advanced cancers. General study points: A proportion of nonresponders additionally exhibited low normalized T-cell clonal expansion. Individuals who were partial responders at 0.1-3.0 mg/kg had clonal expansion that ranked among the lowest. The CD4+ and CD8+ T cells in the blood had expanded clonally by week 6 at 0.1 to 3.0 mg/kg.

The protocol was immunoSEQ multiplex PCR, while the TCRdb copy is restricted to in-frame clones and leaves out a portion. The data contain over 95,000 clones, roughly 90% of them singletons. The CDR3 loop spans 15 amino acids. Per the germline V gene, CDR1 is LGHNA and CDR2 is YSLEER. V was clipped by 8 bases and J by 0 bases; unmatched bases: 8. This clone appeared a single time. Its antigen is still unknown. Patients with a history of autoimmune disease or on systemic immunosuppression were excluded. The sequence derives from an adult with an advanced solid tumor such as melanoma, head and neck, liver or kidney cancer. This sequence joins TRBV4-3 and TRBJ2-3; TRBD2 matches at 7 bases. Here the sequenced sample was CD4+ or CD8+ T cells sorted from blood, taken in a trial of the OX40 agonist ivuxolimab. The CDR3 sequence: CASRRESTSTDTQYF. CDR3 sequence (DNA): TGCGCCAGCCGGCGGGAGAGTACTAGCACAGATACGCAGTATTTT.